One sample yielded the 19 T cell receptor beta chains listed below, sequenced in a study of cytomegalovirus exposure and HLA in healthy donors. The primer mix had 60 Vbeta and 13 Jbeta primers. Data came from immunoSEQ multiplex PCR; TCRdb stores just in-frame clones and leaves some out. The data contain over 110,000 clones, roughly 74% of them singletons. The sequencing sample was made of PBMCs. The receptors were sampled from a woman aged 40 to 49 in good health and CMV-seropositive.

V is TRBV9 and J is TRBJ1-1; D is perhaps TRBD1 (5 bases). Germline values: CDR1 SGDLS, CDR2 YYNGEE. The CDR3 totals 15 residues. The V end lost 3 bases, the J end lost 5 bases, and 17 bases lay between the germline ends. CDR3 in DNA: TGTGCCAGCAGCGCGGGGGGAATTGGGGGGACTGAAGCTTTCTTT. Amino acid sequence: CASSAGGIGGTEAFF.

The genes are TRBV19 and TRBJ2-7; 9 positions match TRBD1. The V gene's germline CDR1 is LNHDA and CDR2 SQIVND (reference sequence). The length of the CDR3 is 17 residues. Trimming took 0 bases from V and 2 from J; bases not matched to a gene: 8. The CDR3 nucleotides are TGTGCCAGTAGTATAGAGCTGGGACAGGGATTGACCTACGAGCAGTACTTC. As protein: CASSIELGQGLTYEQYF.

The genes are TRBV5-1 and TRBJ1-5, with D hard to call. The germline V gene encodes CDR1 SGHRS and CDR2 YFSETQ. This CDR3 is 15 amino acids long. Deletions cut 1 base from V and 0 bases from J, with 8 bases between. CDR3 sequence (DNA): TGCGCCAGCAGCTTGCGCGGAGATAGCAATCAGCCCCAGCATTTT. It encodes CASSLRGDSNQPQHF.

The gene calls are TRBV19 and TRBJ1-5; D unresolved. The V gene lost 9 bases and the J gene lost 0 bases, with 18 bases spanning the gap. This CDR3 spans 16 amino acids. Germline loops: CDR1 LNHDA, CDR2 SQIVND (reference sequence). DNA of the CDR3: TGTGCCAGCCGCTTGCGGGGAGGTGATAGCAATCAGCCCCAGCATTTT. Translating gives CASRLRGGDSNQPQHF. The full variable domain, completed using reference TRBV19 and TRBJ1-5, is DGGITQSPKYLFRKEGQNVTLSCEQNLNHDAMYWYRQDPGQGLRLIYYSQIVNDFQKGDIAEGYSVSREKKESFPLTVTSAQKNPTAFYLCASRLRGGDSNQPQHFGDGTRLSIL.

A word on this clone: At one end, the junction sequence differs from germline, possibly due to a read error. The chain carries TRBV7-9 and TRBJ2-7, with TRBD2 as a possible D gene (8 bases). This CDR3 has 16 amino acids. CDR1 and CDR2 from the germline V gene are SEHNR and FQNEAQ (reference sequence). DNA of the CDR3: TGTTCCAGCAGCCCCACTAGCGGAACGTTCAGGGGGGAGCAGTACTTC. Protein: CSSSPTSGTFRGEQYF.

The rearrangement joins TRBV18 to TRBJ2-1; 8 bases are a match to TRBD2. J lost 9 bases, V lost 0 bases, and 16 bases had no gene match. The CDR3 contains 18 residues. Per the germline V gene, CDR1 is KGHSH and CDR2 is LQKENI. The DNA for the CDR3 is TGTGCCAGCTCACCACCGGGGGGACTAGTTGCATTGGACAGTGAGCAGTTCTTC. Its protein product is CASSPPGGLVALDSEQFF.

The chain carries TRBV28 and TRBJ2-1, with TRBD2 identical over 8 bases. Per the germline V gene, CDR1 is MDHEN and CDR2 is SYDVKM. The J segment lost 6 bases and the V segment lost 3 bases, leaving 1 base of the junction unmatched. The CDR3 has 13 residues. The CDR3 nucleotides are TGTGCCAGCAGTTTGGCGGGAGGCAATGAGCAGTTCTTC. Its translation: CASSLAGGNEQFF. Complete variable domain (other parts from reference TRBV28 and TRBJ2-1): DVKVTQSSRYLVKRTGEKVFLECVQDMDHENMFWYRQDPGLGLRLIYFSYDVKMKEKGDIPEGYSVSREKKERFSLILESASTNQTSMYLCASSLAGGNEQFFGPGTRLTVL.

V is TRBV11-2 and J is TRBJ2-1, with 12 bases aligning to TRBD2. This CDR3 has 18 amino acids. V dropped 5 bases and J dropped 9; count of bases not matched to a gene: 17. In germline, CDR1 is SGHAT, CDR2 FQNNGV. The CDR3 nucleotides read TGTGCCAGCAGCAGTTTTTGGGGAAGGTCTAGCGGGAGGGCTGAGCAGTTCTTC. Translating it yields CASSSFWGRSSGRAEQFF.

This clone was seen a single time. The chain links TRBV6-5 to TRBJ2-3, with TRBD2 as a possible D gene (6 bases). Germline V lookup: CDR1 MNHEY, CDR2 SVGAGI. This CDR3 contains 15 residues. The V and J ends lost 3 bases and 4 bases respectively, with 14 bases between them. The CDR3 coding sequence is TGTGCCAGCAGTTATTCCGGGACTGAAGCAGATACGCAGTATTTT. The encoded protein is CASSYSGTEADTQYF.

The J gene is TRBJ2-7, the V gene TRBV29-1; 8 bases align to TRBD2. The CDR3 extends over 16 amino acids. Looked up from germline, CDR1 is SQVTM and CDR2 is ANQGSEA. The junction had 15 bases not matched to a gene; V was cut back by 4 bases and J by 4 bases. This chain's CDR3 is CSVVGGVAGKKYEQYF. In nucleotides, the CDR3 is TGCAGCGTTGTCGGAGGGGTAGCGGGAAAAAAGTACGAGCAGTACTTC.

The chain uses TRBV28 and TRBJ2-7, with a possible D match to TRBD1 (5 bases). The V end was cut by 2 bases, the J end by 2 bases, with 7 bases between. The CDR3 is made up of 13 amino acids. Germline V gene lookup returns CDR1 MDHEN and CDR2 SYDVKM. CDR3 coding DNA: TGTGCCAGCAGTTTAACGACAGCCTACGAGCAGTACTTC. Translating it yields CASSLTTAYEQYF.

This CDR3 reads CASSPGGENDEQFF. CDR3 nucleotide sequence: TGTGCCAGCAGTCCCGGGGGGGAGAATGATGAGCAGTTCTTC. The chain employs TRBV28 and TRBJ2-1; TRBD2 matches at 8 bases. The CDR3 sequence is 14 residues long. After removal of 5 bases from V and 8 bases from J, the junction contained 8 bases not matched to a gene. Germline CDR1 is MDHEN and CDR2 is SYDVKM.

V usage is TRBV11-3 and J usage is TRBJ2-2; 10 bases line up with TRBD1. The junction had 7 bases not matched to a gene; V was cut back by 4 bases and J by 8 bases. The CDR3 length is 15 residues. Germline CDR1 is SGHNT and CDR2 is YENEEA. The CDR3 DNA follows: TGTGCCAGCAGCTCCCGGACAGGGGGAAGTGGGGAGCTGTTTTTT. Translation gives CASSSRTGGSGELFF.

This clone was detected many times. The chain combines TRBV5-6 with TRBJ2-7, with TRBD1 identical over 10 bases. The CDR3 is 14 residues long. V dropped 3 bases and J dropped 3; count of bases not matched to a gene: 3. Germline V CDR1 and CDR2: SGHDT, YYEEEE. Here the CDR3 reads CASSSDRGNYEQYF. Here the CDR3 DNA reads TGTGCCAGCAGCTCGGACAGGGGGAACTACGAGCAGTACTTC.

V gene TRBV2 combines with J gene TRBJ1-4, with 7 bases matching TRBD1. The CDR3 covers 15 residues. The V gene's germline CDR1 is SNHLY and CDR2 FYNNEI. V shed 4 bases and J 2 bases; nucleotides not matched to a gene: 4. As DNA, the CDR3 is TGTGCCAGCAGTGCTCTACAGGGGACTAATGAAAAACTGTTTTTT. Protein: CASSALQGTNEKLFF.

This clone was seen only a few times. The chain is built from TRBV13 and TRBJ2-1; the D is unclear. The CDR3 loop spans 14 amino acids. CDR1 is PRHDT, CDR2 FYEKMQ, per germline (reference sequence). V was trimmed by 2 bases and J by 1 base, leaving 6 bases between them. CDR3 in DNA: TGTGCCAGCAGCTTAAGCCTTTCCTACAATGAGCAGTTCTTC. Amino acids: CASSLSLSYNEQFF. Full variable domain (remainder filled in from reference TRBV13 and TRBJ2-1): AAGVIQSPRHLIKEKRETATLKCYPIPRHDTVYWYQQGPGQDPQFLISFYEKMQSDKGSIPDRFSAQQFSDYHSELNMSSLELGDSALYFCASSLSLSYNEQFFGPGTRLTVL.

The gene calls are TRBV13 and TRBJ2-1; maybe TRBD2 (6 bases). CDR1 is PRHDT, CDR2 FYEKMQ, per germline (reference sequence). The CDR3 totals 13 residues. Trimming took off 3 bases at V and 6 bases at J, with 9 bases between the two ends. CDR3 DNA sequence: TGTGCCAGCAGCTTCCGGGACTCCAATGAGCAGTTCTTC. Encoded protein: CASSFRDSNEQFF.

The V and J genes are TRBV2 and TRBJ2-5, with 7 positions matching TRBD1. Matching the DNA end better, TRBJ2-7 makes the J call doubtful. This CDR3 contains 14 residues. Germline CDR1 is SNHLY and CDR2 is FYNNEI. This chain's CDR3 is CASIPTGTSYEQYF. The CDR3 DNA reads as TGTGCCAGCATCCCGACAGGGACCTCCTACGAGCAGTACTTC.

The chain has TRBV5-1 and TRBJ2-2; 9 bases agree with TRBD2. The CDR3 spans 15 residues. Looked up from germline, CDR1 is SGHRS and CDR2 is YFSETQ. V shed 4 bases and J 5 bases; nucleotides not matched to a gene: 6. CDR3 coding DNA: TGCGCCAGCAGCCCTAGCGGGGCGGGAACCGGGGAGCTGTTTTTT. It translates to CASSPSGAGTGELFF.